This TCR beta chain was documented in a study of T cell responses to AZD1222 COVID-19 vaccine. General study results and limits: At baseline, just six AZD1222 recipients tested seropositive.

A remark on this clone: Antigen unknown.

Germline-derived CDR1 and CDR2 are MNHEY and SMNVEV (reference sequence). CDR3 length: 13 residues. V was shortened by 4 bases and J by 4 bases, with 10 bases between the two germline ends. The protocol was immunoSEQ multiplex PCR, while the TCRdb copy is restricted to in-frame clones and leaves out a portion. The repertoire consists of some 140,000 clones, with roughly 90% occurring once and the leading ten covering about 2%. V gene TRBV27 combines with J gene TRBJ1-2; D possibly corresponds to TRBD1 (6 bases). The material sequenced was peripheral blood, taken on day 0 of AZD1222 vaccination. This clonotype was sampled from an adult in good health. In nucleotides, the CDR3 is TGTGCCAGCAGTTGGAACAGGGTCTATGGCTACACCTTC. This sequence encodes CASSWNRVYGYTF.